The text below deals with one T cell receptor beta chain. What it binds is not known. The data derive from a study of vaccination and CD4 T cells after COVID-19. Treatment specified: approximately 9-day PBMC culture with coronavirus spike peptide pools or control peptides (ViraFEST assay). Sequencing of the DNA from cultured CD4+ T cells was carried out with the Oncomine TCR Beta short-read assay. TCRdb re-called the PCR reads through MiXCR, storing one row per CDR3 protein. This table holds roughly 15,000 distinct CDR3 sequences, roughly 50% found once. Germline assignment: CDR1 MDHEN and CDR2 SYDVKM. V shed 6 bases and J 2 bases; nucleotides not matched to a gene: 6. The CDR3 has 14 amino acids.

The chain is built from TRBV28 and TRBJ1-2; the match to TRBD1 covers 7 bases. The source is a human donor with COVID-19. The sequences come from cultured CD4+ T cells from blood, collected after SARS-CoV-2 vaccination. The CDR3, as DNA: TGTGCCAGCAGCACGGACAGGCTCAACTATGGCTACACCTTC. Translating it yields CASSTDRLNYGYTF.